Each of the 27 T cell receptor beta chains below was sequenced from the same sample in a study of CD8+ T cells in alopecia areata. The treatment was: oral pan-JAK inhibitor, 5-10 mg twice daily. Following extraction, RNA underwent reverse transcription to cDNA, which served as the sequencing template. Sequenced by immunoSEQ multiplex PCR; TCRdb stores in-frame clones only, minus some. Of 200,000 to 250,000 clones listed, around 65% are singletons. The specimen comprised CD4+ T cells sorted from blood, sampled at week 4, from a patient treated with tofacitinib. The receptor source for this set is a human donor with alopecia areata.

This clone occurred a few times. The J gene is TRBJ1-1, the V gene TRBV29-1; no definite D call. V dropped 3 bases and J dropped 0 bases, with 5 bases sitting between them. This CDR3 region has 12 residues. CDR1 and CDR2 from the germline V gene are SQVTM and ANQGSEA. CDR3 protein: CSVDGMNTEAFF. In DNA, the CDR3 is TGCAGCGTTGACGGTATGAACACTGAAGCTTTCTTT.

The chain employs TRBV29-1 and TRBJ2-7; TRBD2 agrees at 12 bases. Germline V gene sequence: CDR1 SQVTM, CDR2 ANQGSEA. V shed 4 bases and J 6 bases; nucleotides not matched to a gene: 4. The length of the CDR3 is 13 residues. The CDR3 is CSVGLAGAGEQYF. The CDR3 DNA sequence: TGCAGCGTTGGACTAGCGGGGGCTGGCGAGCAGTACTTC.

The rearrangement joins TRBV10-3 to TRBJ1-2, with 9 bases lining up with TRBD1. Germline CDR1 reads ENHRY; CDR2 reads SYGVKD. The CDR3 runs 17 residues. V was clipped by 0 bases and J by 4 bases; unmatched bases: 9. The CDR3 sequence is CAISESTLGTGLYGYTF. The CDR3 DNA follows: TGTGCCATCAGTGAGTCGACTCTCGGGACAGGGCTCTATGGCTACACCTTC.

Concerning this clone: This CDR3 is also generated by other DNA sequences in the sample. The V call is TRBV2, the J call TRBJ2-7, with a possible D match to TRBD1 (6 bases). Deletions cut 6 bases from V and 1 base from J, with 10 bases between. The germline CDR1 and CDR2 sequences are SNHLY and FYNNEI. The CDR3 is made up of 13 amino acids. The CDR3 sequence is CASSVDSSYEQYF. The CDR3 region has the DNA TGTGCCAGCAGCGTGGACAGTTCCTACGAGCAGTACTTC.

This clone was found a few times. This chain links TRBV30 with TRBJ1-2, with D tentatively TRBD1 (6 bases). From germline, CDR1 is GTSNPN and CDR2 SVGIG (reference sequence). The CDR3 sequence is 13 residues long. V lost 3 bases, J lost 7 bases, and 15 bases lay in between. The DNA of the CDR3 is TGTGCCTGGAGCCAGACGGGGGCCGGTGGCTACACCTTC. Translating gives CAWSQTGAGGYTF.

This clone showed up just a few times. This chain uses TRBV21-1 with TRBJ2-1; the table's D call, TRBD2, has no DNA check behind it. TRBV21-1 is marked as a pseudogene. The CDR3 covers 16 residues. CDR3 nucleotide sequence: TGTGCCAGCAGCAAACCTGGAGGGGGGGGTGGTAATGAGCAGTTCTTC. Residues: CASSKPGGGGGNEQFF.

This clone was found a few times. This rearrangement joins TRBV9 to TRBJ2-1, with D perhaps matching TRBD1 (6 bases). The germline V gene has CDR1 SGDLS and CDR2 YYNGEE. The CDR3 contains 15 residues. The V gene lost 0 bases and the J gene lost 3 bases, with 10 bases spanning the gap. DNA of the CDR3: TGTGCCAGCAGCGTAGGAGGGGGTCACTACAATGAGCAGTTCTTC. This encodes CASSVGGGHYNEQFF.

This sequence joins TRBV28 and TRBJ2-1, with TRBD2 identical over 8 bases. This CDR3 contains 14 residues. Germline V gene lookup returns CDR1 MDHEN and CDR2 SYDVKM. V gave up 6 bases and J gave up 11 bases; unmatched junction bases: 12. The CDR3 loop reads CASSLSGGEGKQFF. The CDR3 bases are TGTGCCAGCAGCCTTTCCGGGGGGGAGGGCAAGCAGTTCTTC.

Remarks on this clone: Other DNA sequences within the sample encode an identical CDR3. The CDR3: CAWSVRLNTEAFF. The DNA of the CDR3 is TGTGCCTGGAGTGTACGGCTGAACACTGAAGCTTTCTTT. The chain links TRBV30 to TRBJ1-1; D is unresolved. V shed 0 bases and J shed 0 bases, with 5 bases lying between them. CDR1 GTSNPN and CDR2 SVGIG come from the germline V gene (reference sequence). The CDR3 is made up of 13 amino acids.

The chain has TRBV2 and TRBJ1-6, with D unresolved. With 0 bases removed from V and 13 bases from J, the gap between germline ends came to 13 bases. The CDR3 runs to 14 residues. Per germline, CDR1 SNHLY and CDR2 FYNNEI. CDR3 sequence reads: CASSEAPAPSPLHF. In DNA, the CDR3 is TGTGCCAGCAGTGAAGCGCCGGCGCCCAGCCCCCTCCACTTT.

The count of this clone is one. The chain uses TRBV6-5 and TRBJ2-7; TRBD1 agrees at 8 bases. The CDR3 runs 15 residues. Per germline, CDR1 MNHEY and CDR2 SVGAGI. With V trimmed by 2 bases and J by 4 bases, 7 bases remained unmatched. The CDR3 DNA reads as TGTGCCAGCAGTTACAGCTGGACAGGGCAGTACGAGCAGTACTTC. This sequence encodes CASSYSWTGQYEQYF.

The chain combines TRBV30 with TRBJ2-3; TRBD1 aligns across 8 bases. The CDR3 consists of 13 residues. In germline, CDR1 is GTSNPN, CDR2 SVGIG (reference sequence). V lost 4 bases, J lost 5 bases, and 5 bases stayed unmatched. The CDR3 DNA sequence: TGTGCCTGGACCGGACAGGGCGTAGATACGCAGTATTTT. It codes for CAWTGQGVDTQYF.

The chain recombines TRBV30 with TRBJ2-7; D not resolved. Per the germline V gene, CDR1 is GTSNPN and CDR2 is SVGIG (reference sequence). Trimming shortened V by 1 base and J by 7 bases, and 11 bases separated the two germline ends. This CDR3 spans 12 amino acids. CDR3 in amino acids: CAWSGQRWEQYF. DNA of the CDR3: TGTGCCTGGAGTGGGCAGAGGTGGGAGCAGTACTTC. The variable domain in full, completed from reference TRBV30 and TRBJ2-7, reads SQTIHQWPATLVQPVGSPLSLECTVEGTSNPNLYWYRQAAGRGLQLLFYSVGIGQISSEVPQNLSASRPQDRQFILSSKKLLLSDSGFYLCAWSGQRWEQYFGPGTRLTVT.

CDR3 in DNA: TGTGCCAGCAGCTTAGGGGCAGGGAGACGGCAAGAGACCCAGTACTTC. It is translated as CASSLGAGRRQETQYF. This chain links TRBV7-9 with TRBJ2-5; D possibly matches TRBD1 or TRBD2 (5 bases each). Between the trimmed V and J ends, which lost 1 base and 2 bases, there was a span of 14 bases. The CDR3 loop spans 16 amino acids. Germline V CDR1 and CDR2: SEHNR, FQNEAQ (reference sequence).

V gene TRBV7-9 combines with J gene TRBJ2-4, with 7 bases fitting TRBD1. CDR1 SEHNR and CDR2 FQNEAQ come from the germline V gene (reference sequence). V was pared by 1 base and J by 7 bases, with 4 bases of the junction left unmatched. The CDR3 consists of 14 residues. The CDR3 region has the DNA TGTGCCAGCAGCTTAGGGCAGGGGGAGAACATTCAGTACTTC. It specifies CASSLGQGENIQYF.

This rearrangement joins TRBV6-1 to TRBJ1-2; D possibly corresponds to TRBD1 (6 bases). CDR3 length: 15 residues. Germline V gives CDR1 MNHNS, CDR2 SASEGT. The V end lost 10 bases, the J end lost 0 bases, and 18 bases lay between the germline ends. The DNA of the CDR3 is TGTGCCATCCTAACCTTCGGGGGCACTAACTATGGCTACACCTTC. It encodes CAILTFGGTNYGYTF.

A single count supports this clone. The chain carries TRBV29-1 and TRBJ1-1; 7 nucleotides align to TRBD1. Losses at the gene ends were 7 bases for V and 11 bases for J; bases not matched to a gene: 10. CDR3 length: 11 residues. CDR1 SQVTM and CDR2 ANQGSEA come from the germline V gene. CDR3 DNA sequence: TGCAGCGCCTCTTGGGACAGTACGGCTTTCTTT. The encoded protein is CSASWDSTAFF.

The chain uses TRBV4-2 and TRBJ2-7, with D perhaps matching TRBD1 (6 bases). The CDR3 has 15 residues. The V end lost 0 bases, the J end lost 2 bases, and 11 bases lay between the germline ends. The germline gives CDR1 LGHNA, CDR2 YNFKEQ. CDR3 bases: TGTGCCAGCAGCCAAGATCGAGGGGGTACCTACGAGCAGTACTTC. Protein product: CASSQDRGGTYEQYF.

In this sample, this clone turned up once. The chain carries TRBV4-1 and TRBJ2-1; tentative D call: TRBD2 (7 bases). Trimming removed 1 base at V and 0 bases at J, with 16 bases between. This CDR3 has 18 residues. Germline V gene data show CDR1 as MGHRA and CDR2 as YSYEKL. CDR3 nucleotide sequence: TGCGCCAGCAGCCAAGTGATCAGTGGGGGGGCCTCCTACAATGAGCAGTTCTTC. Translation gives CASSQVISGGASYNEQFF.

The chain combines TRBV29-1 with TRBJ2-5; 7 bases fit TRBD2. J gave up 2 bases and V 8 bases, and 8 bases lay outside the gene matches. This CDR3 has 13 residues. Per germline, CDR1 SQVTM and CDR2 ANQGSEA. This CDR3 reads CSIGTNQQETQYF. The CDR3 DNA is TGCAGCATAGGGACTAACCAGCAAGAGACCCAGTACTTC.

This chain links TRBV2 with TRBJ1-5; D gene unclear. CDR3 length: 12 residues. The V end lost 1 base, the J end lost 11 bases, and 9 bases lay between the germline ends. Germline values: CDR1 SNHLY, CDR2 FYNNEI. The DNA of the CDR3 is TGTGCCAGCAGTGAAGAGCTGGGAGCCCAGCATTTT. Protein sequence: CASSEELGAQHF.

The genes are TRBV6-1 and TRBJ1-2; TRBD1 aligns across 8 bases. The CDR3 spans 15 residues. The junction had 9 bases not matched to a gene; V was cut back by 6 bases and J by 3 bases. Germline CDR1 MNHNS, CDR2 SASEGT. CDR3 protein: CASRPYATGDYGYTF. For the CDR3, the DNA is TGTGCCAGCAGGCCCTACGCGACAGGGGACTATGGCTACACCTTC.

With regard to this clone: The sample has other DNA sequences that encode this CDR3 too. V gene TRBV27 combines with J gene TRBJ1-2; D unclear. Germline V CDR1 and CDR2: MNHEY, SMNVEV (reference sequence). The V and J ends lost 0 bases and 5 bases respectively, with 4 bases between them. This CDR3 region has 12 residues. CDR3 sequence (DNA): TGTGCCAGCAGTTTATCGGGTTATGGCTACACCTTC. This sequence encodes CASSLSGYGYTF.

Concerning this clone itself: A read error may account for a junction end that differs from germline. V and J are TRBV27 and TRBJ1-2, with D possibly matching TRBD1 (5 bases). The germline CDR1 and CDR2 sequences are MNHEY and SMNVEV (reference sequence). The length of the CDR3 is 14 residues. CDR3 protein: CASSLFGGIDGYTF. CDR3 DNA: TGTGCCAGCAGCTTATTTGGGGGGATCGATGGCTACACCTTC.

The V call is TRBV20-1, the J call TRBJ1-5; unclear D gene. V lost 6 bases, J lost 7 bases, and 7 bases lay in between. In germline, CDR1 is DFQATT, CDR2 SNEGSKA (reference sequence). The CDR3 loop spans 10 amino acids. CDR3 DNA: TGCAGTGCCGGAGAGCAGCCCCAGCATTTT. Translated: CSAGEQPQHF.

The genes are TRBV30 and TRBJ2-1; no firm D call. The CDR3 is 11 residues long. The V gene lost 2 bases and the J gene lost 10 bases, with 9 bases spanning the gap. Germline V gene data show CDR1 as GTSNPN and CDR2 as SVGIG (reference sequence). CDR3 DNA sequence: TGTGCCTGGAGTCTAAGACAAGAGCAGTTCTTC. It yields the protein CAWSLRQEQFF.

The chain combines TRBV4-1 with TRBJ2-2; D gene unclear. Germline CDR1 MGHRA, CDR2 YSYEKL. The V end lost 1 base, the J end lost 1 base, and 7 bases lay between the germline ends. This CDR3 has 15 amino acids. The CDR3 region has the DNA TGCGCCAGCAGCCAAGGGCCGAGGAACACCGGGGAGCTGTTTTTT. Encoded protein: CASSQGPRNTGELFF.